Following are 16 T cell receptor beta chains from one sample sequenced in a study of cytomegalovirus exposure and HLA in healthy donors. Clones were sequenced by immunoSEQ multiplex PCR, and TCRdb holds only the in-frame ones, with some missing. The sample has 350,000 or so clones; 80% to 90% are singletons. What was sequenced was PBMCs. The source of these receptors is a woman aged 18-35 years in good health and CMV-seronegative.

The chain has TRBV6-5 and TRBJ2-1; perhaps TRBD2 as D (6 bases). V was pared by 5 bases and J by 6 bases, with 14 bases between. Looked up from germline, CDR1 is MNHEY and CDR2 is SVGAGI. The CDR3 spans 14 residues. The CDR3 DNA follows: TGTGCCAGCAGTGTGGGGGACTTTGCCAATGAGCAGTTCTTC. This encodes CASSVGDFANEQFF.

Concerning this clone itself: Other DNA sequences in the same sample also yield this CDR3. This sequence joins TRBV19 and TRBJ1-2; D not resolved. Germline assignment: CDR1 LNHDA and CDR2 SQIVND (reference sequence). This CDR3 has 13 residues. V lost 1 base to trimming and J lost 2 bases, with 5 bases between them. CDR3 sequence reads: CASSIVENYGYTF. DNA of the CDR3: TGTGCCAGTAGTATAGTAGAGAACTATGGCTACACCTTC.

V gene TRBV6-5 combines with J gene TRBJ1-1; TRBD1 agrees at 8 bases. Germline V gene data show CDR1 as MNHEY and CDR2 as SVGAGI. V was clipped by 2 bases and J by 4 bases; unmatched bases: 6. The length of the CDR3 is 15 residues. The CDR3 coding sequence is TGTGCCAGCAGTTACACCTCTCAGGGGGCCACTGAAGCTTTCTTT. It yields the protein CASSYTSQGATEAFF.

V is TRBV6-5 and J is TRBJ1-2, with 7 bases fitting TRBD1. V gave up 2 bases and J gave up 4 bases; unmatched junction bases: 1. CDR3 length: 13 amino acids. CDR1 is MNHEY and CDR2 is SVGAGI in the germline V gene. CDR3 nucleotides: TGTGCCAGCAGTTACGCAGGGGGCTATGGCTACACCTTC. It translates to CASSYAGGYGYTF.

This rearrangement joins TRBV28 to TRBJ2-7; D is possibly TRBD2 (7 bases). Germline assignment: CDR1 MDHEN and CDR2 SYDVKM. The CDR3 totals 15 residues. V shed 3 bases and J shed 5 bases, with 17 bases lying between them. This chain's CDR3 is CASSFRGARRHEQYF. DNA for the CDR3: TGTGCCAGCAGTTTCCGGGGGGCAAGGCGCCACGAGCAGTACTTC.

This chain uses TRBV5-6 with TRBJ2-7, with 10 positions matching TRBD1. V was pared by 4 bases and J by 0 bases, with 10 bases of the junction left unmatched. This CDR3 spans 17 amino acids. Per the germline V gene, CDR1 is SGHDT and CDR2 is YYEEEE. The CDR3 DNA is TGTGCCAGCAGCATCCGACAGGGGGCCTTGAGCTCCTACGAGCAGTACTTC. It is translated as CASSIRQGALSSYEQYF.

V is TRBV7-2 and J is TRBJ2-1, with 7 bases aligning to TRBD1. Trimming took 5 bases from V and 1 from J; bases not matched to a gene: 5. Germline values: CDR1 SGHTA, CDR2 FQGNSA. The CDR3 runs to 15 residues. The DNA of the CDR3 is TGTGCCAGCAGCCCTAGACAGGGATCCTACAATGAGCAGTTCTTC. Translating it yields CASSPRQGSYNEQFF.

The V and J genes are TRBV6-1 and TRBJ1-4, with D perhaps matching TRBD1 (5 bases). The CDR3 has 13 amino acids. Trimming took 2 bases from V and 8 from J, leaving 9 bases between them. The germline CDR1 and CDR2 sequences are MNHNS and SASEGT. The CDR3 nucleotides read TGTGCCAGCAGTGAACAGGGCCCCGAAAAACTGTTTTTT. Its protein is CASSEQGPEKLFF.

The chain employs TRBV9 and TRBJ2-6; a weak D match, TRBD1 (8 bases). This CDR3 region has 22 residues. V was cut by 0 bases and J by 0 bases, with 25 bases left in between. Germline V gene data show CDR1 as SGDLS and CDR2 as YYNGEE. The DNA of the CDR3 is TGTGCCAGCAGCGTAGACAGGGGGGTCCAGAGCGGGACCCCCTCTGGGGCCAACGTCCTGACTTTC. It codes for CASSVDRGVQSGTPSGANVLTF.

V gene TRBV28 combines with J gene TRBJ2-7; 8 bases match TRBD1. This CDR3 region has 14 residues. The germline V gene has CDR1 MDHEN and CDR2 SYDVKM. With V trimmed by 2 bases and J by 7 bases, 7 bases remained unmatched. The CDR3 reads CASSLPRGPKEQYF. CDR3 DNA sequence: TGTGCCAGCAGTTTACCCAGGGGGCCGAAAGAGCAGTACTTC.

This chain links TRBV7-8 with TRBJ1-5, with D possibly being TRBD1 (6 bases). V lost 1 base to trimming and J lost 0 bases, with 13 bases between them. The CDR3 consists of 17 residues. Germline V CDR1 and CDR2: SGHVS, FQNEAQ. The CDR3 loop is CASSLVGHTNSNQPQHF. CDR3 DNA sequence: TGTGCCAGCAGCTTAGTGGGACATACGAATAGCAATCAGCCCCAGCATTTT.

The chain combines TRBV7-9 with TRBJ1-2; D remains ambiguous. Germline V gene data show CDR1 as SEHNR and CDR2 as FQNEAQ (reference sequence). Trimming took 4 bases from V and 3 from J, leaving 12 bases between them. There are 14 residues in the CDR3. CDR3 coding DNA: TGTGCCAGCAGCTCAATCGGGGTAGACTATGGCTACACCTTC. It translates to CASSSIGVDYGYTF.

The gene calls are TRBV7-2 and TRBJ2-7; TRBD1 might be the D (6 bases). The CDR3 has 15 residues. Germline assignment: CDR1 SGHTA and CDR2 FQGNSA. V was cut by 1 base and J by 5 bases, with 15 bases left in between. The CDR3 reads CASSLDGVRGHEQYF. CDR3 sequence (DNA): TGTGCCAGCAGCTTAGATGGGGTCAGGGGCCACGAGCAGTACTTC. Full variable domain (remainder filled in from reference TRBV7-2 and TRBJ2-7): GAGVSQSPSNKVTEKGKDVELRCDPISGHTALYWYRQSLGQGLEFLIYFQGNSAPDKSGLPSDRFSAERTGGSVSTLTIQRTQQEDSAVYLCASSLDGVRGHEQYFGPGTRLTVT.

The V and J genes are TRBV6-5 and TRBJ1-5, with TRBD1 as a possible D gene (5 bases). Germline V gives CDR1 MNHEY, CDR2 SVGAGI. CDR3 length: 15 amino acids. Between the trimmed V and J ends, which lost 6 bases and 3 bases, there was a span of 15 bases. CDR3 loop: CASRKSTALNQPQHF. CDR3 DNA sequence: TGTGCCAGCAGGAAATCGACAGCCCTCAATCAGCCCCAGCATTTT.

CDR3 sequence reads: CASSVVGAYGANRTNEKLFF. Here the CDR3 DNA reads TGTGCCAGCAGCGTAGTTGGGGCCTATGGGGCGAATCGAACTAATGAAAAACTGTTTTTT. The chain uses TRBV9 and TRBJ1-4; a weak D match, TRBD1 (5 bases). Between the trimmed V and J ends, which lost 0 bases and 1 base, there was a span of 22 bases. CDR3 size: 20 residues. Germline V gene data show CDR1 as SGDLS and CDR2 as YYNGEE.

The chain links TRBV7-2 to TRBJ2-5; weak D call: TRBD2 (5 bases). Deletions cut 7 bases from V and 5 bases from J, with 20 bases between. The CDR3 has 15 amino acids. The germline V gene encodes CDR1 SGHTA and CDR2 FQGNSA. CDR3 bases: TGTGCCAGCACCCAAATAGGGAGCCGGGCGGAGACCCAGTACTTC. It specifies CASTQIGSRAETQYF. Filled out from reference TRBV7-2 and TRBJ2-5, the complete variable domain reads GAGVSQSPSNKVTEKGKDVELRCDPISGHTALYWYRQSLGQGLEFLIYFQGNSAPDKSGLPSDRFSAERTGGSVSTLTIQRTQQEDSAVYLCASTQIGSRAETQYFGPGTRLLVL.